Listed below are T cell receptor beta chains from one sample, sequenced in a study of cytomegalovirus exposure and HLA in healthy donors. Clones were sequenced by immunoSEQ multiplex PCR, and TCRdb holds only the in-frame ones, with some missing. The sample has about 310,000 clones; 70% to 90% are singletons. The sample was PBMCs. The source of these receptors is a man between 25 and 39 years old in good health and CMV-seronegative. The CDR3 runs from the conserved cysteine through the conserved F or W. D genes are given only for firm matches. Expanded clones get a size class; other rows say once, few or many, or leave the size out.

v_gene	j_gene	abundance	d_gene	CDR3aa	CDR3nt
TRBV4-2	TRBJ2-5	.	TRBD1	CASSPDRGQETQYF	TGTGCCAGCAGCCCAGACAGGGGCCAAGAGACCCAGTACTTC
TRBV6-6	TRBJ1-2	.	TRBD1	CASSSGQGGGYTF	TGTGCCAGCAGTTCCGGACAGGGAGGTGGCTACACCTTC
TRBV5-1	TRBJ2-2	.	.	CASSPAPTGELFF	TGCGCCAGCAGCCCAGCGCCCACCGGGGAGCTGTTTTTT
TRBV19	TRBJ2-3	.	.	CASSEDRGVADTQYF	TGTGCCAGTAGTGAAGACAGAGGAGTCGCAGATACGCAGTATTTT
TRBV11-2	TRBJ2-6	.	.	CASSSGQFLSGANVLTF	TGTGCCAGCAGTTCCGGACAGTTCCTTTCTGGGGCCAACGTCCTGACTTTC
TRBV5-6	TRBJ1-5	once	TRBD1	CASSSRDRVLIQPQHF	TGTGCCAGCAGCTCGAGGGACAGGGTCCTTATTCAGCCCCAGCATTTT
TRBV7-9	TRBJ1-2	.	TRBD1	CASSLAPPTMTGIGGYTF	TGTGCCAGCAGCTTAGCTCCCCCAACTATGACAGGGATCGGTGGCTACACCTTC
TRBV5-1	TRBJ2-1	.	.	CASSPGFVVDEQFF	TGCGCCAGCAGCCCGGGATTTGTCGTCGATGAGCAGTTCTTC
TRBV7-6	TRBJ1-1	.	.	CASSGGVWGTKVEAFF	TGTGCCAGCAGCGGGGGGGTTTGGGGGACCAAAGTTGAAGCTTTCTTT
TRBV11-2	TRBJ2-7	few	.	CASSWYDTSSYEQYF	TGTGCCAGCAGCTGGTATGACACGAGCTCCTACGAGCAGTACTTC
TRBV7-7	TRBJ2-5	.	.	CASSRRGGAQYF	TGTGCCAGCAGCCGGAGGGGGGGGGCCCAGTACTTC
TRBV19	TRBJ2-7	once	TRBD1	CASSIGTGMTYEQYF	TGTGCCAGTAGTATAGGGACAGGAATGACCTACGAGCAGTACTTC
TRBV6-6	TRBJ2-7	.	.	CASTLPGDYGNEQYF	TGTGCCAGCACCCTACCCGGCGACTATGGTAACGAGCAGTACTTC
TRBV7-9	TRBJ1-5	.	TRBD1	CASSPATGGIGNQPQHF	TGTGCCAGCAGCCCAGCGACAGGGGGCATCGGCAATCAGCCCCAGCATTTT
TRBV6-4	TRBJ2-3	.	TRBD2	CASSLSLAGGPDTQYF	TGTGCCAGCAGTCTCTCCTTGGCGGGGGGGCCAGATACGCAGTATTTT
TRBV7-9	TRBJ1-2	.	TRBD1	CASSSPDRGNYGYTF	TGTGCCAGCAGCTCACCAGACAGGGGGAACTATGGCTACACCTTC
TRBV5-1	TRBJ1-2	.	.	CASSSSSYNYGYTF	TGCGCCAGCAGCTCCTCCAGTTACAACTATGGCTACACCTTC
TRBV10-1	TRBJ1-3	few	.	CASVDRLGNTIYF	TGCGCCAGCGTCGACAGACTTGGAAACACCATATATTTT
TRBV4-3	TRBJ2-2	.	.	CASSQVAGSPGELFF	TGCGCCAGCAGCCAAGTCGCCGGGTCCCCCGGGGAGCTGTTTTTT
TRBV4-2	TRBJ2-1	.	.	CASSRGGDYNEQFF	TGTGCCAGCAGCCGAGGGGGGGACTACAATGAGCAGTTCTTC
TRBV19	TRBJ2-2	.	TRBD2	CASRTGTINTGELFF	TGTGCCAGTAGAACGGGGACTATCAACACCGGGGAGCTGTTTTTT
TRBV27	TRBJ2-3	.	.	CASSLSVDTDTQYF	TGTGCCAGCAGTTTATCCGTAGACACAGATACGCAGTATTTT